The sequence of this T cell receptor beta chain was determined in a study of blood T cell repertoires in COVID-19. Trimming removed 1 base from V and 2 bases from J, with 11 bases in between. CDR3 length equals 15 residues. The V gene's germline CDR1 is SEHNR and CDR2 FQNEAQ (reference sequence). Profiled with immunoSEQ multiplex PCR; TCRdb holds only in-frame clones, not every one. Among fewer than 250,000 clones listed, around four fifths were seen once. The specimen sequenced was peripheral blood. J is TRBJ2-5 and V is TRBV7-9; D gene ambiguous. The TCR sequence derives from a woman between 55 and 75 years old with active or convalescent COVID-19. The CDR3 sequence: CASSLVNTVQETQYF. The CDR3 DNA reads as TGTGCCAGCAGCTTAGTGAACACAGTTCAAGAGACCCAGTACTTC.